These 19 T cell receptor beta chains originate from one sample sequenced in a study of PD-1 blockade in classical Hodgkin lymphoma. As for time point: cycle 4 day 1 (C4D1), after 6 weeks of nivolumab. Each patient's relapse followed autologous stem cell transplantation, and brentuximab vedotin exposure varied. TCRdb keeps only in-frame clones here, not all; method: immunoSEQ multiplex PCR. Of 64,000 or so clones listed, approximately 92% are singletons. Sequencing was performed on peripheral blood mononuclear cells (PBMCs), taken before the fourth cycle of nivolumab. The receptors shown here come from a human donor with classical Hodgkin lymphoma.

The V call is TRBV6-5, the J call TRBJ2-7, with D perhaps TRBD1 (6 bases). The CDR3 extends over 15 amino acids. Deletions cut 6 bases from V and 1 base from J, with 16 bases between. Germline-derived CDR1 and CDR2 are MNHEY and SVGAGI. CDR3 sequence (DNA): TGTGCCAGCAGCCACGGGCCAGGGGTATCCTACGAGCAGTACTTC. Residues: CASSHGPGVSYEQYF.

This rearrangement joins TRBV29-1 to TRBJ2-3, with D perhaps given as TRBD1 or TRBD2 (5 bases each). The germline V and J ends were trimmed by 7 bases and 2 bases, with 16 bases remaining between them. The CDR3 loop spans 14 amino acids. CDR1 and CDR2 from the germline V gene are SQVTM and ANQGSEA. The CDR3 bases are TGCAGCGGCGGCTACCAGGGACCCACAGATACGCAGTATTTT. This gives the protein CSGGYQGPTDTQYF.

CDR3 in amino acids: CASTGEDSSYEQYF. The DNA for the CDR3 is TGTGCCAGCACAGGGGAGGATAGCTCCTACGAGCAGTACTTC. The J gene is TRBJ2-7, the V gene TRBV28, with D perhaps being TRBD1 or TRBD2 (6 bases each). Trimming pared 7 bases from V and 0 bases from J, leaving 13 bases between. CDR3 length: 14 residues. Germline assignment: CDR1 MDHEN and CDR2 SYDVKM.

In this sample, this clone turned up once. This chain connects TRBV10-1 to TRBJ1-4, with TRBD1 as a possible D gene (5 bases). Per germline, CDR1 WNHNN and CDR2 SYGVQD (reference sequence). V was cut by 6 bases and J by 7 bases, with 12 bases left in between. The CDR3 length is 13 residues. The CDR3 DNA reads TGCGCCAGCAGCAGGGACTTGGGTGAAAAACTGTTTTTT. Its protein is CASSRDLGEKLFF.

The genes are TRBV23-1 and TRBJ1-5; D unresolved. TRBV23-1 is reported as an ORF; its role is uncertain. The CDR3 is 11 residues long. The germline V and J ends were trimmed by 7 bases and 2 bases, with 3 bases remaining between them. CDR3 amino acids: CASTCNQPQHF. The CDR3 DNA sequence: TGCGCCAGCACTTGCAATCAGCCCCAGCATTTT.

The V call is TRBV9, the J call TRBJ2-1; possible D gene TRBD2, 6 bases. The CDR3 extends over 17 amino acids. The V gene lost 4 bases and the J gene lost 3 bases, with 20 bases spanning the gap. Germline assignment: CDR1 SGDLS and CDR2 YYNGEE. The CDR3 nucleotides are TGTGCCAGCAGCACCCGGACTAACCCCGAGCTCTACAATGAGCAGTTCTTC. Its translation is CASSTRTNPELYNEQFF.

The chain joins TRBV10-3 to TRBJ1-1; a weak D match, TRBD1 (6 bases). The length of the CDR3 is 16 residues. Trimming took off 3 bases at V and 3 bases at J, with 17 bases between the two ends. CDR1 ENHRY and CDR2 SYGVKD come from the germline V gene. CDR3 loop: CAISDKGGDNHTEAFF. The CDR3 DNA sequence: TGTGCCATCAGTGACAAAGGGGGAGACAACCACACTGAAGCTTTCTTT.

The rearrangement links TRBV7-9 to TRBJ2-5, with D perhaps matching TRBD1 or TRBD2 (7 bases each). Looked up from germline, CDR1 is SEHNR and CDR2 is FQNEAQ (reference sequence). V lost 5 bases and J lost 3, with 13 bases in between. This CDR3 has 14 amino acids. In DNA, the CDR3 is TGTGCCAGCAGCCCGCAGGGGGGGGAAGAGACCCAGTACTTC. Its protein product is CASSPQGGEETQYF.

This clone was picked up one time. The chain employs TRBV29-1 and TRBJ2-1; TRBD2 aligns across 8 bases. The CDR3 has 14 amino acids. The junction had 4 bases not matched to a gene; V was cut back by 6 bases and J by 0 bases. Looked up from germline, CDR1 is SQVTM and CDR2 is ANQGSEA. CDR3 in DNA: TGCAGCGTATTAGCGGGGAGCTCCTACAATGAGCAGTTCTTC. Its translation: CSVLAGSSYNEQFF.

The genes are TRBV4-1 and TRBJ2-1, with a weak D call TRBD2 (7 bases). This CDR3 region has 15 residues. The V and J ends lost 0 bases and 4 bases respectively, with 10 bases between them. CDR1 and CDR2 from the germline V gene are MGHRA and YSYEKL. The DNA for the CDR3 is TGCGCCAGCAGCCAAGAAGGGGGGGGGTACAATGAGCAGTTCTTC. Translated: CASSQEGGGYNEQFF.

CDR3: CAISEAGTYEQYF. In nucleotides, the CDR3 is TGTGCCATCAGTGAAGCGGGGACCTACGAGCAGTACTTC. The chain joins TRBV10-3 to TRBJ2-7; TRBD2 agrees at 7 bases. Germline CDR1 is ENHRY and CDR2 is SYGVKD. With 3 bases clipped from V and 2 bases from J, the junction kept 1 base outside the gene matches. The CDR3 is 13 residues long.

The J gene is TRBJ2-7, the V gene TRBV29-1; the match to TRBD2 covers 10 bases. J was trimmed by 2 bases and V by 4 bases; bases with no gene match: 5. CDR1 SQVTM and CDR2 ANQGSEA come from the germline V gene. The CDR3 is made up of 14 amino acids. This chain's CDR3 is CSVVERGGTYEQYF. CDR3 sequence (DNA): TGCAGCGTTGTTGAGCGGGGGGGCACCTACGAGCAGTACTTC.

The V call is TRBV5-1, the J call TRBJ2-7; 9 nucleotides align to TRBD2. The germline V gene has CDR1 SGHRS and CDR2 YFSETQ. The CDR3 has 15 amino acids. The trim removed 5 bases at V and 1 base at J, leaving 7 bases unmatched. The CDR3 loop is CASSITSGLSYEQYF. The DNA for the CDR3 is TGCGCCAGCAGTATTACTAGCGGGCTTTCCTACGAGCAGTACTTC.

This clone was picked up one time. The gene calls are TRBV13 and TRBJ2-7; the match to TRBD2 covers 8 bases. This CDR3 has 15 residues. CDR1 and CDR2 (germline): PRHDT, FYEKMQ (reference sequence). V was pared by 5 bases and J by 4 bases, with 10 bases of the junction left unmatched. CDR3 DNA sequence: TGTGCCAGCAGCCTTGTTAGCGGGAAAAATTACGAGCAGTACTTC. It encodes CASSLVSGKNYEQYF.

V and J are TRBV19 and TRBJ1-5, with D unresolved. The ends were cut back, 5 bases at V and 9 bases at J, with 11 bases in the middle. CDR3 length: 12 residues. Per germline, CDR1 LNHDA and CDR2 SQIVND (reference sequence). The CDR3 DNA reads as TGTGCCAGTAGTGAAACACAGTTGCCCCAGCATTTT. Amino acid sequence: CASSETQLPQHF.

V and J are TRBV7-6 and TRBJ2-1; the match to TRBD2 covers 10 bases. V trimming: 5 bases; J trimming: 6 bases; junction bases outside the gene matches: 7. The germline V gene encodes CDR1 SGHVS and CDR2 FNYEAQ. This CDR3 contains 15 residues. CDR3 sequence (DNA): TGTGCCAGCAGCGGGCCCGGGACTAGCGTCAATGAGCAGTTCTTC. Amino acids: CASSGPGTSVNEQFF.

This clone has just one count. The rearrangement links TRBV6-6 to TRBJ2-2; 7 bases are shared with TRBD2. The CDR3 consists of 15 residues. CDR1 and CDR2 (germline): MNHNY, SVGAGI (reference sequence). The ends lost 4 bases at V and 7 bases at J; junction bases unmatched: 9. DNA of the CDR3: TGTGCCAGCAGTTTGGGGACTACTTCGGTCGGGGAGCTGTTTTTT. As protein: CASSLGTTSVGELFF.

The chain couples TRBV20-1 to TRBJ2-7; D uncertain. Deletions cut 5 bases from V and 4 bases from J, with 6 bases between. The V gene's germline CDR1 is DFQATT and CDR2 SNEGSKA (reference sequence). The length of the CDR3 is 10 residues. This CDR3 is CSAADYEQYF. CDR3 DNA: TGCAGTGCTGCGGATTACGAGCAGTACTTC.

This sequence joins TRBV10-3 and TRBJ2-7; no definite D call. Germline-derived CDR1 and CDR2 are ENHRY and SYGVKD. The V gene lost 2 bases and the J gene lost 4 bases, with 15 bases spanning the gap. The CDR3 is 15 amino acids. CDR3 in amino acids: CAISEEVTDLYEQYF. The DNA of the CDR3 is TGTGCCATCAGTGAGGAGGTTACGGATTTGTACGAGCAGTACTTC.